This T cell receptor beta chain was identified during a study of blood T cell repertoires in COVID-19. The CDR3 runs to 15 residues. CDR1 SEHNR and CDR2 FQNEAQ come from the germline V gene (reference sequence). V was trimmed by 5 bases and J by 4 bases, leaving 15 bases between them. Assay: immunoSEQ multiplex PCR; the TCRdb copy retains only in-frame clones and omits some. The sample carries about 76,000 clones, over 75% recorded once. The origin of this receptor is a man aged 45 to 65 with active COVID-19. The chain uses TRBV7-9 and TRBJ2-4; perhaps TRBD1 as D (5 bases). Sample: peripheral blood. This CDR3 reads CASSPPLGQKNIQYF. CDR3 sequence (DNA): TGTGCCAGCAGCCCCCCTCTGGGGCAGAAAAACATTCAGTACTTC.